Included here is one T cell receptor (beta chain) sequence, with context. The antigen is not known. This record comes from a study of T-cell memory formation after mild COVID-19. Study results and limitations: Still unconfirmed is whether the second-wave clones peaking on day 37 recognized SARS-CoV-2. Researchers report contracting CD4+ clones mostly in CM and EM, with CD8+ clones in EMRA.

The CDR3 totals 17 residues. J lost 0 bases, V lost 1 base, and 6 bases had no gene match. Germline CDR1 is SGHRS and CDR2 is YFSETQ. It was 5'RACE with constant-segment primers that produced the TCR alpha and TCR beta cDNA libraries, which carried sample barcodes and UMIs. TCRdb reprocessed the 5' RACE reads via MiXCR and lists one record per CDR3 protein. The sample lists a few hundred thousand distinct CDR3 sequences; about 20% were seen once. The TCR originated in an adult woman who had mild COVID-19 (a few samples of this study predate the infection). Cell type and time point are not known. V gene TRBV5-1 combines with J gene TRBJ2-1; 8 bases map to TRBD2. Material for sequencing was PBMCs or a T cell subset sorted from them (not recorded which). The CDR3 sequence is CASSLLSGSISYNEQFF. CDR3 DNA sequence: TGCGCCAGCAGCTTGCTAAGCGGGAGTATCTCCTACAATGAGCAGTTCTTC.